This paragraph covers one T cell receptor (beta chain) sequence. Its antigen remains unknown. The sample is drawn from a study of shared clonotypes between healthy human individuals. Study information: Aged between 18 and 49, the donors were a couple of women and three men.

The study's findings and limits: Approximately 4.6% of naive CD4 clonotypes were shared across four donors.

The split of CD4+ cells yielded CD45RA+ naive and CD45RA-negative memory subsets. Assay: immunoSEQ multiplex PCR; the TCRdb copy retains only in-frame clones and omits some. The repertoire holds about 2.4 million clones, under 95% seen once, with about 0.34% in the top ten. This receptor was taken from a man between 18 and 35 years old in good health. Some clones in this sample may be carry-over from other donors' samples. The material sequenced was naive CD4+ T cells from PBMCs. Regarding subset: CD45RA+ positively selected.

CDR3 DNA sequence: TGTGCCAGCAGCTCGCGATCATCAGGAGGAGCTAAAACCGGGGAGCTGTTTTTT. It is translated as CASSSRSSGGAKTGELFF. The J gene is TRBJ2-2, the V gene TRBV7-8; TRBD2 might be the D (5 bases). V was trimmed by 4 bases and J by 5 bases, leaving 23 bases between them. The CDR3 covers 18 residues. The germline gives CDR1 SGHVS, CDR2 FQNEAQ.